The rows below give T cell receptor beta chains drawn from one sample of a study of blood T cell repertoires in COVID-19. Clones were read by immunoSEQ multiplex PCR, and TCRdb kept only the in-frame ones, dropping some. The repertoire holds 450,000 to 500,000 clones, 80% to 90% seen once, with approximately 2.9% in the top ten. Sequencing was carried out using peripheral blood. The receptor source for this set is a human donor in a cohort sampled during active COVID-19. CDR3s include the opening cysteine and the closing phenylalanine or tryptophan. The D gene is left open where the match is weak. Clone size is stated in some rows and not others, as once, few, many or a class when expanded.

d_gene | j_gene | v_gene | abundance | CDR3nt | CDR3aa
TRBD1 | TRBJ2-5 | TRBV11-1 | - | TGTGCCAGCAGCCCGAGACAGGGGACAGAGACCCAGTACTTC | CASSPRQGTETQYF
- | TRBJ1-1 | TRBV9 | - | TGTGCCAGCAGTCTTGGGGCAGGGGAAGGGAACACTGAAGCTTTCTTT | CASSLGAGEGNTEAFF
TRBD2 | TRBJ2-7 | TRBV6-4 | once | TGTGCCAGCAGTGACAAGAGGACTAGAGTTACCCACGAGCAGTACTTC | CASSDKRTRVTHEQYF
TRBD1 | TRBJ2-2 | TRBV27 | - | TGTGCCAGCAGTTTCCCGGGACAGGTGAACACCGGGGAGCTGTTTTTT | CASSFPGQVNTGELFF
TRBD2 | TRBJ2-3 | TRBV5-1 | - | TGCGCCAGCAGCACCCGACTAGCGGGGAGGACCAGCACAGATACACAGTATTTT | CASSTRLAGRTSTDTQYF
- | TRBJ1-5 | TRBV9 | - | TGTGCCAGCAGCCCTGGGGGGGCGGGGGGCAATCAGCCCCAGCATTTT | CASSPGGAGGNQPQHF
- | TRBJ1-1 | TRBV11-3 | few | TGTGCCAGCAGCTTAGGCCAGAAGAACACTGAAGCTTTCTTT | CASSLGQKNTEAFF
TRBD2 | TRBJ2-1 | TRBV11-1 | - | TGTGCCAGCAGCTGGGGACTAGCGGACTCCTACAATGAGCAGTTCTTC | CASSWGLADSYNEQFF
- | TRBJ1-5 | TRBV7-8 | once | TGTGCCAGCAGCTTGGCGGGGTCGCGGGGAAGCAATCAGCCCCAGCATTTT | CASSLAGSRGSNQPQHF
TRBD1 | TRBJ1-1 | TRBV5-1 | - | TGCGCCAGCAGCTTGTTTGGCAGGGGGGACACTGAAGCTTTCTTT | CASSLFGRGDTEAFF
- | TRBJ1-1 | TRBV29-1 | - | TGCAGCGCGGGACACCAGAACACTGAAGCTTTCTTT | CSAGHQNTEAFF
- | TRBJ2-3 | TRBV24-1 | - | TGTGCCAGCAGGTGGGTTAGCGGAGCATTCACAGATACGCAGTATTTT | CASRWVSGAFTDTQYF
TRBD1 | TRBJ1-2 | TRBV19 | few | TGTGCCACCGCGGGACAGGGGCAAGGAAACTATGGCTACACCTTC | CATAGQGQGNYGYTF
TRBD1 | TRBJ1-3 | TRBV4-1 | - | TGCGCCAGCAGCCGGGGACAGGGTGCTGGAAACACCATATATTTT | CASSRGQGAGNTIYF
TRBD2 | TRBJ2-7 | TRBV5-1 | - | TGCGCCAGCAGTTACCAGACTAGCGGTCCCTACGAGCAGTACTTC | CASSYQTSGPYEQYF
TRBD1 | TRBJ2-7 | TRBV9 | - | TGTGCCAGCAGCTTCACCGGACAGGGGGTGGAGCAGTACTTC | CASSFTGQGVEQYF
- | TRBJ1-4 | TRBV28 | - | TGTGCCAGCAATCGGGGAAGTGAAAAACTGTTTTTT | CASNRGSEKLFF
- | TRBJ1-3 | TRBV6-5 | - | TGTGCCAGCAGTCCACGGGGGGGCTCTGGAAACACCATATATTTT | CASSPRGGSGNTIYF
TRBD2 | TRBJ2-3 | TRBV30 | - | TGTGCCTGGACTGGTGGGCTAGCGGGTGGCACAGATACGCAGTATTTT | CAWTGGLAGGTDTQYF
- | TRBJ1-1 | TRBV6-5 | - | TGTGCCAGCAGTTATTGGGGCAGGGCGAACACTGAAGCTTTCTTT | CASSYWGRANTEAFF
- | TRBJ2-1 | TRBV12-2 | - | TGTGCAAGTCGCCCCGAGTACGTCTTTTACAATGAGCAGTTCTTC | CASRPEYVFYNEQFF